This TCR beta chain was identified during a study of early T cells in non-severe SARS-CoV-2 infection. This clonotype was recorded only once. The V end lost 3 bases, the J end lost 11 bases, and 11 bases lay between the germline ends. CDR3 length equals 12 residues. CDR1 ENHRY and CDR2 SYGVKD come from the germline V gene. Researchers attached unique molecular identifiers to individual cDNA molecules. From the 5' RACE reads, TCRdb called clonotypes with MiXCR, one entry per CDR3 protein. The table lists roughly 120,000 distinct CDR3 sequences, 14% to 15% of them singletons. V usage is TRBV10-3 and J usage is TRBJ2-1, with a possible D match to TRBD2 (5 bases). The sample comprised whole blood. This clonotype originated in an adult who was a healthcare worker with PCR-confirmed SARS-CoV-2 infection or an uninfected control (not recorded which). This CDR3 is CAISDPSTQQFF. CDR3 DNA sequence: TGTGCCATCAGTGACCCTAGCACCCAGCAGTTCTTC.